These T cell receptor beta chains were read from a single sample in a study of shared clonotypes between healthy human individuals. Profiled with immunoSEQ multiplex PCR; TCRdb holds only in-frame clones, not every one. This sample carries some 700,000 clones, roughly 91% of them seen once, and the ten largest clones take 34%. Sequencing used memory CD8+ T cells from PBMCs. The receptors derive from a man younger than 35 in good health. Some clones in this sample may be carry-over from other donors' samples. The CDR3 runs from the conserved cysteine through the conserved F or W. Fields, in order: CDR3 protein, CDR3 DNA, V gene, clone size, D gene, J gene. D genes are given only for firm matches. Expanded clones get a size class; other rows say once, few or many, or leave the size out.

CDR3aa: CASSPVDRGTYEQYF
CDR3nt: TGCGCCAGCAGCCCCGTTGACAGGGGAACCTACGAGCAGTACTTC
v_gene: TRBV4-1
abundance: NA
d_gene: TRBD1
j_gene: TRBJ2-7

CDR3aa: CASSFGQPPLYEQYF
CDR3nt: TGTGCCAGCAGTTTCGGGCAGCCACCCCTCTACGAGCAGTACTTC
v_gene: TRBV27
abundance: NA
d_gene: NA
j_gene: TRBJ2-7

CDR3aa: CASSAGQVDGETQYF
CDR3nt: TGTGCCAGCAGCGCCGGACAGGTAGACGGGGAGACCCAGTACTTC
v_gene: TRBV2
abundance: NA
d_gene: TRBD1
j_gene: TRBJ2-5

CDR3aa: CASSERGQIYEQYF
CDR3nt: TGTGCCAGCAGTGAAAGGGGCCAAATCTACGAGCAGTACTTC
v_gene: TRBV7-2
abundance: NA
d_gene: NA
j_gene: TRBJ2-7

CDR3aa: CASSTPGTGINGYTF
CDR3nt: TGTGCCAGCAGCACCCCCGGGACAGGCATTAATGGCTACACCTTC
v_gene: TRBV7-3
abundance: few
d_gene: TRBD1
j_gene: TRBJ1-2

CDR3aa: CASSRSGVTHEQYF
CDR3nt: TGTGCCAGCAGCCGTAGCGGAGTAACCCACGAGCAGTACTTC
v_gene: TRBV27
abundance: NA
d_gene: NA
j_gene: TRBJ2-7

CDR3aa: CASSHPGTGAYEQYF
CDR3nt: TGTGCCAGCAGCCATCCCGGGACAGGGGCCTACGAGCAGTACTTC
v_gene: TRBV7-6
abundance: NA
d_gene: TRBD1
j_gene: TRBJ2-7

CDR3aa: CASNLRGLNQPQHF
CDR3nt: TGTGCCAGTAACCTCAGGGGACTCAATCAGCCCCAGCATTTT
v_gene: TRBV19
abundance: NA
d_gene: NA
j_gene: TRBJ1-5

CDR3aa: CSAWGGQYEQFF
CDR3nt: TGCAGCGCCTGGGGAGGACAATATGAGCAGTTCTTC
v_gene: TRBV29-1
abundance: NA
d_gene: NA
j_gene: TRBJ2-1

CDR3aa: CASSDRGLYGEQFF
CDR3nt: TGTGCCAGCAGCGACAGGGGCCTCTATGGTGAGCAGTTCTTC
v_gene: TRBV28
abundance: NA
d_gene: TRBD1
j_gene: TRBJ2-1

CDR3aa: CASSTQNQPQHF
CDR3nt: TGTGCCAGCAGCACTCAAAATCAGCCCCAGCATTTT
v_gene: TRBV27
abundance: few
d_gene: NA
j_gene: TRBJ1-5

CDR3aa: CASSPRPGHYEQYF
CDR3nt: TGTGCCAGCAGCCCCCGCCCAGGTCACTACGAGCAGTACTTC
v_gene: TRBV4-2
abundance: NA
d_gene: NA
j_gene: TRBJ2-7

CDR3aa: CASGRLNTEAFF
CDR3nt: TGTGCCAGCGGGCGATTGAACACTGAAGCTTTCTTT
v_gene: TRBV14
abundance: NA
d_gene: NA
j_gene: TRBJ1-1

CDR3aa: CASSYGQGAGGEQYF
CDR3nt: TGTGCCAGCAGCTATGGACAGGGGGCGGGAGGCGAGCAGTACTTC
v_gene: TRBV5-4
abundance: NA
d_gene: TRBD1
j_gene: TRBJ2-7

CDR3aa: CASSPRDRGWSGNTIYF
CDR3nt: TGTGCCAGCAGCCCCCGAGACAGGGGATGGTCTGGAAACACCATATATTTT
v_gene: TRBV14
abundance: NA
d_gene: TRBD1
j_gene: TRBJ1-3

CDR3aa: CASSSNPTDRGQEQFF
CDR3nt: TGTGCCAGTAGCTCAAACCCCACGGACAGGGGGCAAGAGCAGTTCTTC
v_gene: TRBV19
abundance: NA
d_gene: TRBD1
j_gene: TRBJ2-1

CDR3aa: CASRGLLEVAGAFPYEQYF
CDR3nt: TGTGCCAGCAGGGGCCTTCTAGAAGTAGCGGGAGCCTTCCCCTACGAGCAGTACTTC
v_gene: TRBV7-9
abundance: NA
d_gene: TRBD2
j_gene: TRBJ2-7

CDR3aa: CASSLFSGELFF
CDR3nt: TGTGCCAGCAGTTTATTCTCCGGGGAGCTGTTTTTT
v_gene: TRBV27
abundance: NA
d_gene: NA
j_gene: TRBJ2-2

CDR3aa: CASSTRDSGTYEQYF
CDR3nt: TGTGCCAGCAGCACCCGGGATAGCGGAACCTACGAGCAGTACTTC
v_gene: TRBV13
abundance: NA
d_gene: NA
j_gene: TRBJ2-7

CDR3aa: CASSYAGRDPNYGYTF
CDR3nt: TGTGCCAGCAGTTACGCCGGGAGGGACCCTAACTATGGCTACACCTTC
v_gene: TRBV6-6
abundance: NA
d_gene: NA
j_gene: TRBJ1-2

CDR3aa: CASSLVGYEQYF
CDR3nt: TGTGCCAGCAGCTTAGTCGGCTACGAGCAGTACTTC
v_gene: TRBV7-9
abundance: NA
d_gene: NA
j_gene: TRBJ2-7

CDR3aa: CATSTAKQVPPYEQYF
CDR3nt: TGTGCCACCAGCACCGCGAAACAGGTTCCTCCCTACGAGCAGTACTTC
v_gene: TRBV15
abundance: NA
d_gene: NA
j_gene: TRBJ2-7

CDR3aa: CASSFVGGMPYEQYF
CDR3nt: TGTGCCAGCAGTTTCGTCGGGGGGATGCCCTACGAGCAGTACTTC
v_gene: TRBV6-5
abundance: NA
d_gene: TRBD2
j_gene: TRBJ2-7

CDR3aa: CASSLGPLTEAFF
CDR3nt: TGTGCCAGCAGCTTAGGCCCGTTGACGGAAGCTTTCTTT
v_gene: TRBV7-9
abundance: few
d_gene: NA
j_gene: TRBJ1-1

CDR3aa: CASSFSGAGNEQFF
CDR3nt: TGTGCCAGCAGTTTCTCAGGAGCGGGGAATGAGCAGTTCTTC
v_gene: TRBV27
abundance: NA
d_gene: TRBD2
j_gene: TRBJ2-1

CDR3aa: CASSLGRSEREGYNEQFF
CDR3nt: TGTGCCAGCAGCTTAGGTCGGTCGGAGCGGGAGGGGTACAATGAGCAGTTCTTC
v_gene: TRBV11-1
abundance: NA
d_gene: TRBD2
j_gene: TRBJ2-1

CDR3aa: CASSLRQGVALDTEAFF
CDR3nt: TGTGCCAGCAGCCTTCGACAGGGGGTAGCGTTGGACACTGAAGCTTTCTTT
v_gene: TRBV4-2
abundance: NA
d_gene: TRBD1
j_gene: TRBJ1-1

CDR3aa: CASSPTPGGTNTGELFF
CDR3nt: TGCGCCAGCAGCCCCACGCCTGGTGGGACGAACACCGGGGAGCTGTTTTTT
v_gene: TRBV4-1
abundance: NA
d_gene: NA
j_gene: TRBJ2-2

CDR3aa: CASKMMRNTEAFF
CDR3nt: TGTGCCAGCAAGATGATGCGAAACACTGAAGCTTTCTTT
v_gene: TRBV27
abundance: few
d_gene: NA
j_gene: TRBJ1-1

CDR3aa: CASSSRGRNQPQHF
CDR3nt: TGTGCCAGCAGTTCCCGGGGCCGCAATCAGCCCCAGCATTTT
v_gene: TRBV6-1
abundance: NA
d_gene: NA
j_gene: TRBJ1-5

CDR3aa: CASSQGRASEQYF
CDR3nt: TGTGCCAGCAGCCAAGGGAGAGCTTCCGAGCAGTACTTC
v_gene: TRBV14
abundance: NA
d_gene: NA
j_gene: TRBJ2-7

CDR3aa: CASRQGLLGGYTF
CDR3nt: TGTGCCAGCAGACAGGGGCTCCTGGGAGGCTACACCTTC
v_gene: TRBV7-9
abundance: NA
d_gene: TRBD1
j_gene: TRBJ1-2

CDR3aa: CASSVDHENIQYF
CDR3nt: TGTGCCAGCAGCGTAGACCACGAAAACATTCAGTACTTC
v_gene: TRBV9
abundance: few
d_gene: NA
j_gene: TRBJ2-4

CDR3aa: CASSYSESYEQYF
CDR3nt: TGTGCCAGCAGCTACAGTGAATCCTACGAGCAGTACTTC
v_gene: TRBV7-9
abundance: NA
d_gene: NA
j_gene: TRBJ2-7

CDR3aa: CAWSVLVGSGRVGEQYF
CDR3nt: TGTGCCTGGAGTGTACTAGTAGGGAGCGGGAGGGTCGGCGAGCAGTACTTC
v_gene: TRBV30
abundance: once
d_gene: TRBD2
j_gene: TRBJ2-7

CDR3aa: CASSPGANTEAFF
CDR3nt: TGTGCCAGCAGCCCCGGGGCGAACACTGAAGCTTTCTTT
v_gene: TRBV7-6
abundance: NA
d_gene: NA
j_gene: TRBJ1-1

CDR3aa: CASSIGAGANVLTF
CDR3nt: TGTGCCAGCAGCATAGGGGCTGGGGCCAACGTCCTGACTTTC
v_gene: TRBV9
abundance: NA
d_gene: NA
j_gene: TRBJ2-6

CDR3aa: CASSDPGRNYGYTF
CDR3nt: TGCGCCAGCAGTGATCCCGGGCGGAACTATGGCTACACCTTC
v_gene: TRBV10-2
abundance: NA
d_gene: NA
j_gene: TRBJ1-2

CDR3aa: CAIRYRENYGYTF
CDR3nt: TGTGCCATCAGATACAGGGAAAACTATGGCTACACCTTC
v_gene: TRBV10-3
abundance: NA
d_gene: NA
j_gene: TRBJ1-2

CDR3aa: CATSGRQGTEYF
CDR3nt: TGTGCCACCAGCGGGCGTCAGGGAACGGAGTATTTT
v_gene: TRBV15
abundance: once
d_gene: NA
j_gene: TRBJ2-3

CDR3aa: CASSLAGDPNEQFF
CDR3nt: TGTGCCAGCAGCTTAGCGGGAGATCCCAATGAGCAGTTCTTC
v_gene: TRBV7-3
abundance: NA
d_gene: TRBD2
j_gene: TRBJ2-1

CDR3aa: CASSSEQDPSTDTQYF
CDR3nt: TGTGCCAGCAGCTCAGAGCAGGATCCTAGCACAGATACGCAGTATTTT
v_gene: TRBV5-5
abundance: NA
d_gene: NA
j_gene: TRBJ2-3

CDR3aa: CSSTPGSGDYEQYF
CDR3nt: TGCAGCTCCACCCCCGGGAGCGGGGACTACGAGCAGTACTTC
v_gene: TRBV29-1
abundance: NA
d_gene: TRBD2
j_gene: TRBJ2-7

CDR3aa: CASSAVDPEFLTDTQYF
CDR3nt: TGTGCCAGCAGTGCTGTAGACCCGGAGTTTTTGACAGATACGCAGTATTTT
v_gene: TRBV6-1
abundance: NA
d_gene: NA
j_gene: TRBJ2-3

CDR3aa: CASSALVGVRNEQFF
CDR3nt: TGTGCCAGCAGCGCCTTAGTGGGAGTGCGGAATGAGCAGTTCTTC
v_gene: TRBV5-6
abundance: NA
d_gene: NA
j_gene: TRBJ2-1

CDR3aa: CASSQDADRASYGYTF
CDR3nt: TGTGCCAGCAGCCAAGATGCCGACAGGGCCAGCTATGGCTACACCTTC
v_gene: TRBV4-2
abundance: NA
d_gene: TRBD1
j_gene: TRBJ1-2

CDR3aa: CASSLGDGGLAVDTQYF
CDR3nt: TGCGCCAGCAGCTTGGGAGATGGGGGACTAGCGGTAGATACGCAGTATTTT
v_gene: TRBV5-1
abundance: NA
d_gene: TRBD2
j_gene: TRBJ2-3

CDR3aa: CASSVEVRTGGNTIYF
CDR3nt: TGTGCCAGCAGCGTAGAGGTCAGGACAGGGGGGAACACCATATATTTT
v_gene: TRBV9
abundance: NA
d_gene: TRBD1
j_gene: TRBJ1-3

CDR3aa: CANDGYTF
CDR3nt: TGTGCCAACGATGGCTACACCTTC
v_gene: TRBV7-9
abundance: NA
d_gene: NA
j_gene: TRBJ1-2

CDR3aa: CASSETAGGPGYNEQFF
CDR3nt: TGTGCCAGCAGTGAAACAGCGGGAGGGCCGGGTTACAATGAGCAGTTCTTC
v_gene: TRBV2
abundance: NA
d_gene: TRBD2
j_gene: TRBJ2-1

CDR3aa: CASSFRDDEQYF
CDR3nt: TGTGCCAGCAGTTTTAGGGACGACGAGCAGTACTTC
v_gene: TRBV28
abundance: NA
d_gene: NA
j_gene: TRBJ2-7

CDR3aa: CASSHRDSYYEQYF
CDR3nt: TGTGCCAGCAGCCACCGGGACAGCTACTACGAGCAGTACTTC
v_gene: TRBV7-9
abundance: few
d_gene: TRBD1
j_gene: TRBJ2-7

CDR3aa: CASKPAGGLLGYTF
CDR3nt: TGTGCCAGCAAACCTGCAGGGGGTCTTCTAGGCTACACCTTC
v_gene: TRBV6-4
abundance: NA
d_gene: TRBD1
j_gene: TRBJ1-2

CDR3aa: CASSIGAGVNTEAFF
CDR3nt: TGTGCCAGCAGCATAGGAGCGGGGGTAAACACTGAAGCTTTCTTT
v_gene: TRBV7-2
abundance: NA
d_gene: NA
j_gene: TRBJ1-1

CDR3aa: CASSPRGQGAKEKLFF
CDR3nt: TGTGCCAGCAGCCCGCGGGGACAGGGGGCGAAAGAAAAACTGTTTTTT
v_gene: TRBV9
abundance: NA
d_gene: TRBD1
j_gene: TRBJ1-4

CDR3aa: CASSLGHSTQYF
CDR3nt: TGTGCCAGCAGTTTGGGACATAGCACGCAGTATTTT
v_gene: TRBV27
abundance: NA
d_gene: NA
j_gene: TRBJ2-3

CDR3aa: CASSTDAGTSGTHNEQFF
CDR3nt: TGTGCCAGCAGCACCGACGCCGGGACTAGCGGGACTCACAATGAGCAGTTCTTC
v_gene: TRBV9
abundance: NA
d_gene: TRBD2
j_gene: TRBJ2-1

CDR3aa: CATGDRLNYGYTF
CDR3nt: TGTGCCACCGGGGACAGGTTAAACTATGGCTACACCTTC
v_gene: TRBV5-4
abundance: NA
d_gene: TRBD1
j_gene: TRBJ1-2

CDR3aa: CASTYSGAYNEQFF
CDR3nt: TGTGCCAGCACCTATAGCGGGGCTTACAATGAGCAGTTCTTC
v_gene: TRBV27
abundance: NA
d_gene: TRBD2
j_gene: TRBJ2-1

CDR3aa: CASSSDRQETQYF
CDR3nt: TGTGCCAGTTCCTCGGACAGACAAGAGACCCAGTACTTC
v_gene: TRBV19
abundance: NA
d_gene: NA
j_gene: TRBJ2-5